The rows below give T cell receptor beta chains drawn from one sample of a study of metastatic and nonmetastatic thyroid tumors. Using MiXCR, TCRdb re-called clones from the PCR reads. The sample carries fewer than 40,000 clones, around 33% recorded once. The specimen sequenced was tumor tissue. These receptors were collected from a female donor with papillary thyroid cancer or a benign thyroid nodule (not recorded which). Some clones in this sample may be carry-over from other donors' samples. CDR3s leave out the opening cysteine and the closing phenylalanine or tryptophan.

v_call: TRBV12-3/TRBV12-4
cdr3_aa: ASSLAQGAGELF

v_call: TRBV20-1
cdr3_aa: SARDGLAGGWTYNEQF

v_call: TRBV9
cdr3_aa: ASSVGGLAGEQY

v_call: TRBV6-5
cdr3_aa: ASSYGSGVTDTQY

v_call: TRBV20-1
cdr3_aa: SASRGKYSPLH

v_call: TRBV7-9
cdr3_aa: ASSIQGGSNQPQH

v_call: TRBV6-2/TRBV6-3
cdr3_aa: ASSPGGVANVLT

v_call: TRBV27
cdr3_aa: ASSLRNEQF

v_call: TRBV14
cdr3_aa: ASSADVGRANYGYT

v_call: TRBV20-1
cdr3_aa: SARAGGQCNQPQH

v_call: TRBV27
cdr3_aa: ASSLQGRNTEAF

v_call: TRBV7-9
cdr3_aa: ASSPQTGSTGELF

v_call: TRBV27
cdr3_aa: ASSLGGTNTGELF

v_call: TRBV20-1
cdr3_aa: SARTSGTHNEQF

v_call: TRBV6-6
cdr3_aa: ASSYRDRDEQF

v_call: TRBV6-1
cdr3_aa: ASSEGSGSTVDTQY

v_call: TRBV9
cdr3_aa: ASKGDNSPLH

v_call: TRBV4-3
cdr3_aa: ASSQELSTEAF

v_call: TRBV2
cdr3_aa: ASTWSSSYNEQF

v_call: TRBV20-1
cdr3_aa: SAKRSPNEKLF

v_call: TRBV11-2
cdr3_aa: ASSSGLAVTDTQY

v_call: TRBV11-2
cdr3_aa: ASSSPWASGVLGELF

v_call: TRBV20-1
cdr3_aa: SAAGNREDYT

v_call: TRBV6-1
cdr3_aa: ASSSHADGNTEAF

v_call: TRBV6-1
cdr3_aa: ASNSDTGSDTQY

v_call: TRBV11-3
cdr3_aa: ASSLGAAASSYNEQF

v_call: TRBV6-1
cdr3_aa: ASSLRARWDYGYT

v_call: TRBV20-1
cdr3_aa: SARDYEQY

v_call: TRBV6-1
cdr3_aa: ASRDDFATGELF

v_call: TRBV15
cdr3_aa: ATSSTGREPQH

v_call: TRBV6-1
cdr3_aa: ASTSRWGQERPYEQY

v_call: TRBV12-5
cdr3_aa: ASASEGNTIY

v_call: TRBV7-2
cdr3_aa: ASSLDNKGPQH

v_call: TRBV4-2
cdr3_aa: ASSQEGGTNFEQY

v_call: TRBV20-1
cdr3_aa: SARDVRDRVTGELL

v_call: TRBV6-1
cdr3_aa: ASRGVNTEAF

v_call: TRBV11-3
cdr3_aa: ASSSRDVSYEQY

v_call: TRBV6-2/TRBV6-3
cdr3_aa: ASRDWRRGVNTEAF

v_call: TRBV2
cdr3_aa: ASSNYEQY

v_call: TRBV3-1
cdr3_aa: ASSLYRDTQY

v_call: TRBV12-3/TRBV12-4
cdr3_aa: ASSYPGGNRF

v_call: TRBV20-1
cdr3_aa: SATPTSPRNYEQY

v_call: TRBV20-1
cdr3_aa: SARAPTVVSSYNEQF

v_call: TRBV11-2
cdr3_aa: ASSPGTGGSLY

v_call: TRBV9
cdr3_aa: ASSASTGTTNEKLF

v_call: TRBV4-1
cdr3_aa: ASSQAQGALVSGNTIY